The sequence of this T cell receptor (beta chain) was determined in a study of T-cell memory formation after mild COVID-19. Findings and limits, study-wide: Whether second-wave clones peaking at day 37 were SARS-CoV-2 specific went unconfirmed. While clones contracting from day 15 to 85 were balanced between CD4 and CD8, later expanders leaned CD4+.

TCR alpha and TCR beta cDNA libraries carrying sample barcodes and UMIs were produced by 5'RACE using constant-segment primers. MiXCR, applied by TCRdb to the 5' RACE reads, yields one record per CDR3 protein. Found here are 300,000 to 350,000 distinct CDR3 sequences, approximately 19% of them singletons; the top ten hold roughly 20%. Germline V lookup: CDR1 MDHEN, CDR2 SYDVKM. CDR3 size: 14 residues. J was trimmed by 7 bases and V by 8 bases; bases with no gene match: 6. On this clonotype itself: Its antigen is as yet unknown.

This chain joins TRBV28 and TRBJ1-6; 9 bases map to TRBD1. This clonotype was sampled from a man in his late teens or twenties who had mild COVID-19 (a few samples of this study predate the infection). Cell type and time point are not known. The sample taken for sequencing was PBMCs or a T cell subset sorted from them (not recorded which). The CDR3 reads CASLDRGYNSPLHF. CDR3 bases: TGTGCCAGCTTGGACAGGGGATACAATTCACCCCTCCACTTT.